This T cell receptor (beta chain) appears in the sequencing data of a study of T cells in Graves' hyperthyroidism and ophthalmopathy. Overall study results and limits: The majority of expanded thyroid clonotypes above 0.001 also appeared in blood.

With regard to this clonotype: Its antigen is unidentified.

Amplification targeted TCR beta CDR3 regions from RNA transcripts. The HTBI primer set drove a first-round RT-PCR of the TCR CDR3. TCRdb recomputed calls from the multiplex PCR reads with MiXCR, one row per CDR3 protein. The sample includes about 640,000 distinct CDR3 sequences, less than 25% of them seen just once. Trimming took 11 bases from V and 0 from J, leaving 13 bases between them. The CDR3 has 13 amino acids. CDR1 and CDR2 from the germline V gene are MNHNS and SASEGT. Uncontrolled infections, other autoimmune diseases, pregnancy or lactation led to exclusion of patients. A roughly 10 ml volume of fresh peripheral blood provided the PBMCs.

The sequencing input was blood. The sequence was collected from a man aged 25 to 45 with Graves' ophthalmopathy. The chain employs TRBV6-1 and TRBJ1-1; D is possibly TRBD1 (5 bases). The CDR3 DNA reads TGTGCCGCCCGGGGGGGTATGAACACTGAAGCTTTCTTT. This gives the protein CAARGGMNTEAFF.